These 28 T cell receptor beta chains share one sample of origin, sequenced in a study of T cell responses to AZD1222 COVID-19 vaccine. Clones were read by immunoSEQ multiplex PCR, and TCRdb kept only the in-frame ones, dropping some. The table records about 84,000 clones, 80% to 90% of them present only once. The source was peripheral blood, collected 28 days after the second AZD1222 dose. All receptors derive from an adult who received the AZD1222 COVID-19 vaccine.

The CDR3, as DNA: TGTGCCAGCAGCCTTTACGGAAACACCATATATTTT. It is translated as CASSLYGNTIYF. The V gene is TRBV9, the J gene TRBJ1-3; the D is unclear. From germline, CDR1 is SGDLS and CDR2 YYNGEE. Trimming removed 4 bases at V and 4 bases at J, with 6 bases between. This CDR3 has 12 amino acids.

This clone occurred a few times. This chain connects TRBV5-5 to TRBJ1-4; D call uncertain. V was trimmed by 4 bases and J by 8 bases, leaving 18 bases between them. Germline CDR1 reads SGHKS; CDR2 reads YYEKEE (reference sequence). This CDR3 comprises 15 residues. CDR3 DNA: TGTGCCAGCAGCCAGACGGAGGCGAGGTGGGAAAAACTGTTTTTT. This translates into CASSQTEARWEKLFF.

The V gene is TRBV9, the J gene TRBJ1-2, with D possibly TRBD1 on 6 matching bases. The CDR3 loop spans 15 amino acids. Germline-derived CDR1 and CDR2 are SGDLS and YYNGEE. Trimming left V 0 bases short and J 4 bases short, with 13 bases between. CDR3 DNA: TGTGCCAGCAGCGTAGAAGGGGGGCTCGGCTATGGCTACACCTTC. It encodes CASSVEGGLGYGYTF.

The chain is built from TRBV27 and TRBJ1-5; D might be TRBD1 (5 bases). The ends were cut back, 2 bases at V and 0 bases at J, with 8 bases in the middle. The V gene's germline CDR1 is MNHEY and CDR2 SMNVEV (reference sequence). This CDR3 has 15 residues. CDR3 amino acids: CASSLGGFSNQPQHF. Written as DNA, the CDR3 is TGTGCCAGCAGTTTAGGGGGTTTTAGCAATCAGCCCCAGCATTTT.

DNA of the CDR3: TGTGCCAGTAGTCCGAGGACAGGGGTGGGCTATGGCTACACCTTC. Translated: CASSPRTGVGYGYTF. The chain has TRBV19 and TRBJ1-2, with TRBD1 matching over 9 bases. Germline CDR1 reads LNHDA; CDR2 reads SQIVND (reference sequence). V shed 5 bases and J 4 bases; nucleotides not matched to a gene: 8. CDR3 length: 15 residues.

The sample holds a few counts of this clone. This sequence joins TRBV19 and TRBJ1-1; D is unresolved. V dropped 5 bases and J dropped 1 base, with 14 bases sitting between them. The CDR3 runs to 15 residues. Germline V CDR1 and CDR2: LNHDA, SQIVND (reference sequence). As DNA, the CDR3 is TGTGCCAGTAGTTCGCTGAGTAGCGGGAACACTGAAGCTTTCTTT. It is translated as CASSSLSSGNTEAFF.

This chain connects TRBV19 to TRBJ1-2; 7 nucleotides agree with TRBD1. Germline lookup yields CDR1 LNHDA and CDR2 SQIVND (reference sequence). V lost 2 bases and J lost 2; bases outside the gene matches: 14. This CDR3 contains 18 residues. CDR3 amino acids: CASSIMLFRDRGNYGYTF. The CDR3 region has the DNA TGTGCCAGTAGTATAATGTTGTTTCGGGACAGAGGCAACTATGGCTACACCTTC.

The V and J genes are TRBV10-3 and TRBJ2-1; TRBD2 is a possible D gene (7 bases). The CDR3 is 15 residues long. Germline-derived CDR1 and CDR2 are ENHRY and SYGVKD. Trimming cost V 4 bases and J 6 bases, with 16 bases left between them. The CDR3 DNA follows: TGTGCCATCAGTGGGGGCAGGGGAGGGCTCAATGAGCAGTTCTTC. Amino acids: CAISGGRGGLNEQFF.

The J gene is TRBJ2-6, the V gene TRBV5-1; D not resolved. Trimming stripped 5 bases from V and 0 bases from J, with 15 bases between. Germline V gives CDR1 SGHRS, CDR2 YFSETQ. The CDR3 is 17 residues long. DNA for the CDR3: TGCGCCAGCAGTTTATCGGAAGTAAGCTCTGGGGCCAACGTCCTGACTTTC. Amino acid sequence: CASSLSEVSSGANVLTF.

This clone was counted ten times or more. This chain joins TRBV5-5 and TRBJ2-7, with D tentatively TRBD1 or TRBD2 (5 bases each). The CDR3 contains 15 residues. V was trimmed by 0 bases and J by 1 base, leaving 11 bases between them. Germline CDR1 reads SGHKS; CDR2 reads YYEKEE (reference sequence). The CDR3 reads CASSLVWGSSYEQYF. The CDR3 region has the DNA TGTGCCAGCAGCTTGGTCTGGGGGTCATCCTACGAGCAGTACTTC. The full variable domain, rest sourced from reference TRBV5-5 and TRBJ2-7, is DAGVTQSPTHLIKTRGQQVTLRCSPISGHKSVSWYQQVLGQGPQFIFQYYEKEERGRGNFPDRFSARQFPNYSSELNVNALLLGDSALYLCASSLVWGSSYEQYFGPGTRLTVT.

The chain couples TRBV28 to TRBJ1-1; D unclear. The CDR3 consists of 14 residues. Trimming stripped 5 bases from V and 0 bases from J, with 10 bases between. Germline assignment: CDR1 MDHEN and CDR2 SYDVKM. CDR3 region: CASSAPGVNTEAFF. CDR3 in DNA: TGTGCCAGCAGTGCCCCGGGCGTGAACACTGAAGCTTTCTTT. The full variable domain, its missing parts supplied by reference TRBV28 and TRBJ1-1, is DVKVTQSSRYLVKRTGEKVFLECVQDMDHENMFWYRQDPGLGLRLIYFSYDVKMKEKGDIPEGYSVSREKKERFSLILESASTNQTSMYLCASSAPGVNTEAFFGQGTRLTVV.

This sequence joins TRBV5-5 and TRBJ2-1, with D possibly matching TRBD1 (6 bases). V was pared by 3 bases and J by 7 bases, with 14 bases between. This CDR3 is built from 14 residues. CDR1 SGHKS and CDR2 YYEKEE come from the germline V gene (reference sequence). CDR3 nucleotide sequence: TGTGCCAGCAGCTCCTGGGGGCTGAGAAATGAGCAGTTCTTC. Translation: CASSSWGLRNEQFF.

CDR3 DNA: TGTGCCAGCAGTTACTCGACAGTACAGAACACTGAAGCTTTCTTT. Its translation: CASSYSTVQNTEAFF. The gene calls are TRBV6-6 and TRBJ1-1; TRBD1 might be the D (5 bases). Deletions cut 0 bases from V and 1 base from J, with 9 bases between. The CDR3 loop spans 15 amino acids. Germline CDR1 reads MNHNY; CDR2 reads SVGAGI (reference sequence).

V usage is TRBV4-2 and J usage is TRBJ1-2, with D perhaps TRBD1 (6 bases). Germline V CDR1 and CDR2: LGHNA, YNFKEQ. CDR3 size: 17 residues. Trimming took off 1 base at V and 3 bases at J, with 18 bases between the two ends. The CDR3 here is CASSQANVGGLDYGYTF. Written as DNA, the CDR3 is TGTGCCAGCAGCCAAGCTAATGTAGGGGGTCTGGACTATGGCTACACCTTC.

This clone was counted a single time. The CDR3 bases are TGTGCCAGTAGTATAGGGCCGGGACTAGCCGGGGAGACCCAGTACTTC. Residues: CASSIGPGLAGETQYF. The chain employs TRBV19 and TRBJ2-5; TRBD2 matches at 9 bases. J was trimmed by 5 bases and V by 1 base; bases with no gene match: 8. Germline-derived CDR1 and CDR2 are LNHDA and SQIVND (reference sequence). This CDR3 contains 16 residues.

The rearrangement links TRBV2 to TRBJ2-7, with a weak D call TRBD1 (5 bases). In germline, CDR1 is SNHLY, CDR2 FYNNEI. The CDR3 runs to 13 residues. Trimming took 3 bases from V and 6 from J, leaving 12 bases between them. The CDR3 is CASSELREGEQYF. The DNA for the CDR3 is TGTGCCAGCAGTGAGCTCAGGGAAGGCGAGCAGTACTTC. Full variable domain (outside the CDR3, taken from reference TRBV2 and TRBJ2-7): EPEVTQTPSHQVTQMGQEVILRCVPISNHLYFYWYRQILGQKVEFLVSFYNNEISEKSEIFDDQFSVERPDGSNFTLKIRSTKLEDSAMYFCASSELREGEQYFGPGTRLTVT.

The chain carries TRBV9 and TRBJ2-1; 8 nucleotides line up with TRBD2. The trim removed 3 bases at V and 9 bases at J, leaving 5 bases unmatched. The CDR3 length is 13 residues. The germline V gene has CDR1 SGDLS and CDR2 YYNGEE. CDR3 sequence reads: CASSATSGGEQFF. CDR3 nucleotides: TGTGCCAGCAGCGCTACTAGCGGCGGTGAGCAGTTCTTC.

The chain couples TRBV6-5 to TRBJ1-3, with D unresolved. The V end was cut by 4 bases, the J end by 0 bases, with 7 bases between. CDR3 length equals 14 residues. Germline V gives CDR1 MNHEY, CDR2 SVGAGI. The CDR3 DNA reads TGTGCCAGCAGTTCCCCAATCTCTGGAAACACCATATATTTT. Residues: CASSSPISGNTIYF.

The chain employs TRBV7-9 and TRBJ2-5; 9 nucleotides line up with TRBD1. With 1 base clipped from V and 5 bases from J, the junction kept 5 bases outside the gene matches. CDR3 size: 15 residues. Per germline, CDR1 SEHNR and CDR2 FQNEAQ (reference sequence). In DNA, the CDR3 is TGTGCCAGCAGCTTAGGAGGACAGGGGTGGGAGACCCAGTACTTC. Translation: CASSLGGQGWETQYF.

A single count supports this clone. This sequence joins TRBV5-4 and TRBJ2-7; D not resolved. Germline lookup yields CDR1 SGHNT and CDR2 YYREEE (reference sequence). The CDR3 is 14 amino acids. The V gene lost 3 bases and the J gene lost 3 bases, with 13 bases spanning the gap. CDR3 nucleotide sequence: TGTGCCAGCAGCTCGGTCCGGAACAACTACGAGCAGTACTTC. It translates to CASSSVRNNYEQYF.

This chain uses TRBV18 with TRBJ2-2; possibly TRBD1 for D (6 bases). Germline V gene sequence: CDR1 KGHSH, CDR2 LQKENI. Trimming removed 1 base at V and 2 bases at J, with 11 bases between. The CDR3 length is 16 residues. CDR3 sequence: CASSPQSGANTGELFF. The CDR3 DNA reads TGTGCCAGCTCACCACAGTCAGGGGCTAACACCGGGGAGCTGTTTTTT.

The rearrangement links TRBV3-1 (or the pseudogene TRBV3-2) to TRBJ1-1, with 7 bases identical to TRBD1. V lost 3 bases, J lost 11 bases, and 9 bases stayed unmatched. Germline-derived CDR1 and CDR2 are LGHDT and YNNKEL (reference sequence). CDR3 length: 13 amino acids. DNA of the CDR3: TGTGCCAGCAGCCACGGGGACAGAATTATGGCTTTCTTT. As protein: CASSHGDRIMAFF.

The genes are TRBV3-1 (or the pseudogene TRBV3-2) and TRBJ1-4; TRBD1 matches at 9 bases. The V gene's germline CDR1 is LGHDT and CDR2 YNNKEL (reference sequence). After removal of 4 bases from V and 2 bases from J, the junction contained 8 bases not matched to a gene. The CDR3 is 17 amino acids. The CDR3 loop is CASSLGQGISTNEKLFF. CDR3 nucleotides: TGTGCCAGCAGCCTCGGACAGGGGATTAGCACTAATGAAAAACTGTTTTTT.

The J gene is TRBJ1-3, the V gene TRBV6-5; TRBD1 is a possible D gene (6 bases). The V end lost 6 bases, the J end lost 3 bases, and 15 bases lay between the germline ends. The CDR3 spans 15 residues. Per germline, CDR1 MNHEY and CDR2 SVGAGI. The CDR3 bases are TGTGCCAGCAGAGCCGGGGGGCTCGGTGGAAACACCATATATTTT. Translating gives CASRAGGLGGNTIYF.

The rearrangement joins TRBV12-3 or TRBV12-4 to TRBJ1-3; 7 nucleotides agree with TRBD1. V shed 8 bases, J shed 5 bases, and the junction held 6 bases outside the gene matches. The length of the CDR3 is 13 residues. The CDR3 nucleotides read TGTGCCAGCCTGGGACAGCCAAGAAACACCATATATTTT. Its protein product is CASLGQPRNTIYF.

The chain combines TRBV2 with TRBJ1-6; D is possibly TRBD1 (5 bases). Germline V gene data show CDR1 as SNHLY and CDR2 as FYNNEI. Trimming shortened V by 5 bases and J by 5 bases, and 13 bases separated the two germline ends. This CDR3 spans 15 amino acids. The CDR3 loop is CASSPNGADNSPLHF. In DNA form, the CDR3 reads TGTGCCAGCAGTCCGAATGGGGCGGATAATTCACCCCTCCACTTT.

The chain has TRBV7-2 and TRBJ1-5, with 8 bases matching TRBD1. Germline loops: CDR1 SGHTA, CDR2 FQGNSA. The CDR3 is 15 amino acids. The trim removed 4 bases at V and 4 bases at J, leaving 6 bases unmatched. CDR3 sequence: CASSSNRGENQPQHF. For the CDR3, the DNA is TGTGCCAGCAGCTCCAACAGGGGGGAAAATCAGCCCCAGCATTTT.

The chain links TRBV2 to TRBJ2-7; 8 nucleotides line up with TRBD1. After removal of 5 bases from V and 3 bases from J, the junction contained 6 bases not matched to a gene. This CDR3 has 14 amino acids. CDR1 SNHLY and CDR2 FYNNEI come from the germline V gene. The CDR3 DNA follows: TGTGCCAGCAGTACGAGGGACAGGTACTACGAGCAGTACTTC. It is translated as CASSTRDRYYEQYF.